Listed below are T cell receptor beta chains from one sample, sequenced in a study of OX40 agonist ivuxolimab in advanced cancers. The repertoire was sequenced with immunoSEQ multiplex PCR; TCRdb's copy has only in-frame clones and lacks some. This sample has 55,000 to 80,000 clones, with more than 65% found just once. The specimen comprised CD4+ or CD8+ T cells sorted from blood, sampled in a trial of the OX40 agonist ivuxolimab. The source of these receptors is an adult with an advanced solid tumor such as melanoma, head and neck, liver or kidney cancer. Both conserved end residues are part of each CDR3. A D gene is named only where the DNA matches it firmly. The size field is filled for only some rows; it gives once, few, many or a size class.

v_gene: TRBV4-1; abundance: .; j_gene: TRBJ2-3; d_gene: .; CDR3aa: CASSQETSPLGNTDTQYF; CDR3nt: TGCGCCAGCAGCCAAGAGACTAGTCCATTGGGCAACACAGATACGCAGTATTTT
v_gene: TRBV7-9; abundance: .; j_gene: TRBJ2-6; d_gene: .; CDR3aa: CASSERGSGANVLTF; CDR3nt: TGTGCCAGCAGCGAACGGGGCTCTGGGGCCAACGTCCTGACTTTC
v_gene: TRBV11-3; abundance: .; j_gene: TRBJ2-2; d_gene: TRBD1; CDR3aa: CASSQRQGVSGELFF; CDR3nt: TGTGCCAGCAGCCAGCGACAGGGGGTCTCCGGGGAGCTGTTTTTT
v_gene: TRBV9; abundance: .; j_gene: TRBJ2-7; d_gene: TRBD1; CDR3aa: CASSVGTGEYEQYF; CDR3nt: TGTGCCAGCAGCGTAGGGACAGGAGAATACGAGCAGTACTTC
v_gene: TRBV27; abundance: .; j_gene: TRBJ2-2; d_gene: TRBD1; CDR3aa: CASSLLTGANTGELFF; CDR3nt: TGTGCCAGCAGTTTGCTGACAGGGGCAAACACCGGGGAGCTGTTTTTT
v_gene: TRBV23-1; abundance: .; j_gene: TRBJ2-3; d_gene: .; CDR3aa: CASGPGDSTDTQYF; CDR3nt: TGCGCCTCGGGGCCAGGGGATAGCACAGATACGCAGTATTTT
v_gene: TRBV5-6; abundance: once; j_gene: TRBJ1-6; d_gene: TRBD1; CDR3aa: CASSLRITGTGNSPLHF; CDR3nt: TGTGCCAGCAGCTTAAGGATTACCGGGACAGGGAATTCACCCCTCCACTTT
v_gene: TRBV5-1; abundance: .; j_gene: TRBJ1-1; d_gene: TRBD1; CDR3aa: CASSADGQGNTEAFF; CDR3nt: TGCGCCAGCAGCGCGGACGGACAGGGGAACACTGAAGCTTTCTTT
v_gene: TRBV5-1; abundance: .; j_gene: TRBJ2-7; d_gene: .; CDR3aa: CASRGADSYEQYF; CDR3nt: TGCGCCAGCAGAGGGGCAGACTCCTACGAGCAGTACTTC
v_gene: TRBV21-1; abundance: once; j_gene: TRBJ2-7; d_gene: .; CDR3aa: CASSPVPVRLAGVTYEQYF; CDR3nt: TGTGCCAGCAGCCCGGTGCCCGTAAGGCTAGCGGGAGTGACCTACGAGCAGTACTTC
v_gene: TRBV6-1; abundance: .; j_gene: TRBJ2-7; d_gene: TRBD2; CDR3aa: CASSDTGLARYEQYF; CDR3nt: TGTGCCAGCAGTGACACCGGACTAGCCCGCTACGAGCAGTACTTC
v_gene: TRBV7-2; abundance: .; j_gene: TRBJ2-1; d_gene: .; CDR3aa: CASSSTGTNYNEQFF; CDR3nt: TGTGCCAGCAGCTCTACCGGGACCAACTACAATGAGCAGTTCTTC
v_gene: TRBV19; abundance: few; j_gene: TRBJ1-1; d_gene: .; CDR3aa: CASSIDFRHTEAFF; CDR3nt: TGTGCCAGTAGTATAGATTTCCGGCACACTGAAGCTTTCTTT
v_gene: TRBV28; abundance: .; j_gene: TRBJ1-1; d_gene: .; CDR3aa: CASSLGAIAGNAFF; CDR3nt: TGTGCCAGCAGTTTAGGTGCAATTGCGGGGAACGCTTTCTTT
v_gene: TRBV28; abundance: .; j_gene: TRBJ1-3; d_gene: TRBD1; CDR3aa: CASRSRGQGNTIYF; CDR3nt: TGTGCCAGCAGATCTAGGGGGCAAGGAAACACCATATATTTT
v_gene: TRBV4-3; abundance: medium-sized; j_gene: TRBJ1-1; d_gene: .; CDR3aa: CASSPDDLNTEAFF; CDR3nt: TGCGCCAGCAGCCCTGACGACCTGAACACTGAAGCTTTCTTT
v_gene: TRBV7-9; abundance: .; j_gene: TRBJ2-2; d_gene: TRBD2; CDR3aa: CASSSSTSGRAPGELFF; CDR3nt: TGTGCCAGCAGCTCCTCGACTAGCGGGAGGGCCCCCGGGGAGCTGTTTTTT
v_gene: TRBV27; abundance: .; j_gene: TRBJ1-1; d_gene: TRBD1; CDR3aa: CASTRQGYLMNTEAFF; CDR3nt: TGTGCCAGCACCCGACAGGGGTATCTGATGAACACTGAAGCTTTCTTT
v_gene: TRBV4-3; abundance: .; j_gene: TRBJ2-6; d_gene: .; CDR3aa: CASSLQTGPLSRANVLTF; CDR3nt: TGCGCCAGCAGCCTACAAACAGGGCCCCTCTCTCGGGCCAACGTCCTGACTTTC
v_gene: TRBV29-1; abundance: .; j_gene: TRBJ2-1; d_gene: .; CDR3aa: CSVADNEQFF; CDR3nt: TGCAGCGTGGCAGACAATGAGCAGTTCTTC
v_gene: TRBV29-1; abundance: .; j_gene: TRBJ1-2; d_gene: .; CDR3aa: CSVGRAEYGYTF; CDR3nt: TGCAGCGTTGGACGGGCGGAATATGGCTACACCTTC
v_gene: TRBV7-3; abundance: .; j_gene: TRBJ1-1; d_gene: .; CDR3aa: CASSFRANTEAFF; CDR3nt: TGTGCCAGCAGCTTCCGCGCGAACACTGAAGCTTTCTTT
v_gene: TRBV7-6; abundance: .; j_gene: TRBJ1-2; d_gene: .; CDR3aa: CASSLQGSGGYTF; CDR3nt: TGTGCCAGCAGCTTACAAGGGTCGGGTGGCTACACCTTC
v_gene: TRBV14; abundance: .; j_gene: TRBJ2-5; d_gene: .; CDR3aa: CASSPLPGSGETQYF; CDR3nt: TGTGCCAGCAGCCCACTCCCAGGGTCTGGGGAGACCCAGTACTTC
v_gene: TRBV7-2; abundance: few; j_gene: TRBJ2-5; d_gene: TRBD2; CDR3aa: CASSLAGLQGAETQYF; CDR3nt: TGTGCCAGCAGCCTAGCGGGGCTTCAAGGGGCAGAGACCCAGTACTTC
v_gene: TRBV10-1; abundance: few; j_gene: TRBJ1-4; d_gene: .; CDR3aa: CASSEGQDPRKLFF; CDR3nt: TGCGCCAGCAGTGAAGGGCAGGACCCGCGGAAACTGTTTTTT
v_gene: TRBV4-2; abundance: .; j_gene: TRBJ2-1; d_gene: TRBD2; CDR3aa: CASSRSSGDSNNEQFF; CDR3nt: TGTGCCAGCAGCCGCTCTAGCGGGGACTCCAACAATGAGCAGTTCTTC
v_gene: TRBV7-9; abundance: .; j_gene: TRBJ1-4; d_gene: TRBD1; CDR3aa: CASSLTGQGALNEKLFF; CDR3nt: TGTGCCAGCAGCTTAACGGGACAGGGGGCCCTTAATGAAAAACTGTTTTTT
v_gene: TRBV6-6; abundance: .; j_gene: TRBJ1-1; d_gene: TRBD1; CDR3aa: CASRDTGGEVEAFF; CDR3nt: TGTGCCAGCAGGGATACAGGGGGAGAAGTCGAAGCTTTCTTT
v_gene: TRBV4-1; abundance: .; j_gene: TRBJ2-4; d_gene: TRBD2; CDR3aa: CASSHGTSGGHLAKNIQYF; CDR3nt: TGCGCCAGCAGCCACGGGACTAGCGGGGGCCATCTAGCCAAAAACATTCAGTACTTC
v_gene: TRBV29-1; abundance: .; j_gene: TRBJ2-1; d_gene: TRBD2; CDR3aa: CSVEVGRGVPNEQFF; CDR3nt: TGCAGCGTTGAGGTCGGGAGGGGAGTCCCCAATGAGCAGTTCTTC
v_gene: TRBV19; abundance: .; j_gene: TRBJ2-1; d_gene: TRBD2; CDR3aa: CASSGLAVPEQFF; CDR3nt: TGTGCCAGTAGCGGACTAGCGGTCCCCGAGCAGTTCTTC
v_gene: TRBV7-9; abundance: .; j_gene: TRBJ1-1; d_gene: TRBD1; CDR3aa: CASSQGTVRSEAFF; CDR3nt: TGTGCCAGCAGCCAAGGGACAGTTAGATCGGAAGCTTTCTTT
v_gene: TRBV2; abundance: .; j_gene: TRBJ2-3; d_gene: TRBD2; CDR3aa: CASGSSGGAEDTQYF; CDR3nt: TGTGCCAGCGGCAGTAGCGGGGGGGCCGAGGATACGCAGTATTTT
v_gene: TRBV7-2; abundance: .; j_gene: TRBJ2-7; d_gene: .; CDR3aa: CASSLEAGQVYEQYF; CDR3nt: TGTGCCAGCAGCTTAGAAGCGGGACAGGTCTACGAGCAGTACTTC
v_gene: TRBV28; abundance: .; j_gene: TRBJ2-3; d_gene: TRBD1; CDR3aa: CASTSDRLPDTQYF; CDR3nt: TGTGCCAGCACCTCGGACAGGCTACCAGATACGCAGTATTTT
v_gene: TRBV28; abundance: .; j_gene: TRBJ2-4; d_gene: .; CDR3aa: CASSGFGTYLAKNIQYF; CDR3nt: TGTGCCAGCAGTGGGTTCGGGACATATCTAGCCAAAAACATTCAGTACTTC
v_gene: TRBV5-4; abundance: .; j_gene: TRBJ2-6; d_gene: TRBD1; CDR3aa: CGTGVAGANVLTF; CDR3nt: TGCGGGACAGGGGTTGCCGGGGCCAACGTCCTGACTTTC
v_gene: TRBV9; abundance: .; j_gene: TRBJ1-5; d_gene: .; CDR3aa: CASSVGGSNQPQHF; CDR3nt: TGTGCCAGCAGCGTGGGGGGGAGCAATCAGCCCCAGCATTTT
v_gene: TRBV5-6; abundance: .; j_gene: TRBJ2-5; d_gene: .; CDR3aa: CASLLGMGGQETQYF; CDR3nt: TGTGCCAGCCTCCTGGGGATGGGCGGCCAAGAGACCCAGTACTTC
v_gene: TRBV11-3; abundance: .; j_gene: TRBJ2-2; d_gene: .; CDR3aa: CASSLGQLTGELFF; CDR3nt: TGTGCCAGCAGTCTGGGGCAGCTCACCGGGGAGCTGTTTTTT
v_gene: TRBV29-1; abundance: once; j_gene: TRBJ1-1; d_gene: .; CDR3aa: CSVRSRDLNTEAFF; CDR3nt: TGCAGCGTCCGAAGCCGGGATTTGAACACTGAAGCTTTCTTT
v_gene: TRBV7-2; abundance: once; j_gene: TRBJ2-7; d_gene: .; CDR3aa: CASSLYSPTIKADEQYF; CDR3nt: TGTGCCAGCAGCTTATATTCACCCACGATAAAAGCGGACGAGCAGTACTTC
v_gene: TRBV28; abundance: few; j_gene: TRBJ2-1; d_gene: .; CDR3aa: CASRGSEGYNEQFF; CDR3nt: TGTGCCAGCAGGGGCTCCGAGGGCTACAATGAGCAGTTCTTC
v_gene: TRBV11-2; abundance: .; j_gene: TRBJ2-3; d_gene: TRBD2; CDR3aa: CASSPVTLAFGTDTQYF; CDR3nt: TGTGCCAGCAGCCCCGTGACACTAGCGTTTGGCACAGATACGCAGTATTTT
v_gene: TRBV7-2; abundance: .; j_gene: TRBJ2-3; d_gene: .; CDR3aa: CASSLLYSPGASTDTQYF; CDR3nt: TGTGCCAGCAGCCTACTGTATAGCCCCGGGGCTAGCACAGATACGCAGTATTTT
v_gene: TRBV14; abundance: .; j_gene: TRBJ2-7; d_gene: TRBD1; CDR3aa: CASSQGQGAYEQYF; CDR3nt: TGTGCCAGCAGCCAAGGACAGGGGGCCTACGAGCAGTACTTC
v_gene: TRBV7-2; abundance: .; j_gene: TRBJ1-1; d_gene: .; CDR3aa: CASSPGVGGEREAFF; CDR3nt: TGTGCCAGCAGCCCGGGGGTCGGGGGGGAACGTGAAGCTTTCTTT
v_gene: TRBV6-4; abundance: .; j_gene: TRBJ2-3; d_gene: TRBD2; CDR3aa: CASSDGSGVADTQYF; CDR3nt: TGTGCCAGCAGTGACGGGAGCGGGGTGGCAGATACGCAGTATTTT
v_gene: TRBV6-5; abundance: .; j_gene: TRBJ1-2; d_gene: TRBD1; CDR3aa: CASSTGDYGYTF; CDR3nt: TGTGCCAGTTCCACAGGGGACTATGGCTACACCTTC
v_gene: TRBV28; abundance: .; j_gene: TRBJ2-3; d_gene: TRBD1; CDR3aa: CASSPGTGRREPSTDTQYF; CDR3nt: TGTGCCAGCAGTCCCGGGACAGGGCGACGGGAGCCCAGCACAGATACGCAGTATTTT
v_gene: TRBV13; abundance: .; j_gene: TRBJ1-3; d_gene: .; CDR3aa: CASSYRTTGPGNTIYF; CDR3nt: TGTGCCAGCAGTTATAGAACTACAGGACCCGGAAACACCATATATTTT
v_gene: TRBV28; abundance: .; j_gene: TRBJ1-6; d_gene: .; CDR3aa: CASSPSTQYNSPLHF; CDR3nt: TGTGCCAGCTCCCCCTCGACGCAATATAATTCACCCCTCCACTTT
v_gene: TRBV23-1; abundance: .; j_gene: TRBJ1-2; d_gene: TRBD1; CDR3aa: CASSQSGIGTGMYGYTF; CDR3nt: TGCGCCAGCAGTCAATCGGGTATCGGGACAGGGATGTATGGCTACACCTTC